The next 5 T cell receptor beta chains were all read from a single sample in a study of PD-1 blockade in classical Hodgkin lymphoma. Relapses following autologous stem cell transplantation were seen in all patients, with brentuximab vedotin exposure varying. The method was immunoSEQ multiplex PCR; TCRdb's version includes in-frame clones alone and lacks a portion of them. The sample includes around 99,000 clones, 81% of them seen just once. Specimen: peripheral blood mononuclear cells (PBMCs), collected before the second cycle of nivolumab. These receptors originate from a human donor with classical Hodgkin lymphoma.

This chain's CDR3 is CASSLTGQGAEKLFF. Here the CDR3 DNA reads TGTGCCAGCAGCTTAACGGGACAGGGGGCTGAAAAACTGTTTTTT. V usage is TRBV13 and J usage is TRBJ1-4; 12 bases line up with TRBD1. Germline values: CDR1 PRHDT, CDR2 FYEKMQ (reference sequence). The CDR3 has 15 residues. The V gene end was trimmed by 2 bases and the J gene end by 7 bases; junction bases not matched to a gene: 2.

V usage is TRBV6-6 and J usage is TRBJ2-5, with D possibly TRBD2 on 5 matching bases. Germline lookup yields CDR1 MNHNY and CDR2 SVGAGI (reference sequence). V lost 7 bases to trimming and J lost 1 base, with 10 bases between them. The CDR3 is made up of 13 amino acids. CDR3 protein: CASTRALQETQYF. The CDR3 DNA reads TGTGCCAGCACGAGGGCTCTCCAAGAGACCCAGTACTTC.

This rearrangement joins TRBV6-5 to TRBJ1-4; no clear D gene. CDR3 length equals 15 residues. The V gene lost 3 bases and the J gene lost 3 bases, with 11 bases spanning the gap. From germline, CDR1 is MNHEY and CDR2 SVGAGI. The CDR3 DNA reads as TGTGCCAGCAGTTATCGCGGGCCGGCTAATGAAAAACTGTTTTTT. It yields the protein CASSYRGPANEKLFF.

This clone came up a few times. The gene calls are TRBV10-3 and TRBJ2-6, with TRBD1 matching 8 bases. Losses at the gene ends were 3 bases for V and 0 bases for J; bases not matched to a gene: 7. The CDR3 runs 18 residues. The germline V gene encodes CDR1 ENHRY and CDR2 SYGVKD. The CDR3 DNA reads TGTGCCATCAGTGATTCACAGGGGGTGTTCTCTGGGGCCAACGTCCTGACTTTC. As protein: CAISDSQGVFSGANVLTF.

V gene TRBV7-3 combines with J gene TRBJ2-2; 7 bases agree with TRBD2. The trim removed 7 bases at V and 3 bases at J, leaving 2 bases unmatched. Germline CDR1 is SGHTA and CDR2 is FQGTGA. The CDR3 has 13 amino acids. The CDR3 region is CASMSGDTGELFF. As DNA, the CDR3 is TGTGCCAGCATGAGCGGGGACACCGGGGAGCTGTTTTTT.